This T cell receptor beta chain was retrieved from a study of response to subunit inactivated influenza vaccine. Notes on the study in general: Few additional T cells are recruited per seasonal influenza vaccination, authors suggested.

There are 13 residues in the CDR3. CDR1 is MNHNS and CDR2 is SASEGT in the germline V gene. V was shortened by 4 bases and J by 6 bases, with 13 bases between the two germline ends. This clonotype has at least ten counts. What it binds is unknown. TCRdb itself ran the RT-PCR reads through MiXCR, one entry per CDR3 protein. This table holds under 950,000 distinct CDR3 sequences, about 20% found once. The chain couples TRBV6-1 to TRBJ2-7; D may be TRBD1 or TRBD2 (6 bases each). The receptor comes from a man aged 50 to 60 who received an inactivated influenza vaccine. Sample: PBMCs from blood, taken roughly 5 days after vaccination. The DNA for the CDR3 is TGTGCCAGCAGTGGCCCGGGGGCACGCGAGCAGTACTTC. Encoded protein: CASSGPGAREQYF.